These T cell receptor beta chains were read from a single sample in a study of cytomegalovirus exposure and HLA in healthy donors. Sequencing used immunoSEQ multiplex PCR; TCRdb keeps in-frame clones, though not all of them. The sample lists 150,000 to 200,000 clones, less than 90% occurring once. The sequenced sample consisted of PBMCs. These receptor sequences come from a girl under three years old in good health and CMV-seronegative. Each CDR3 is given without its conserved first and last residue.

CDR3: ASSSGLAGNNEQF; V: TRBV11-2; J: TRBJ2-1
CDR3: ASWLAGDNEQF; V: TRBV7-9; J: TRBJ2-1
CDR3: ASSQSARMQF; V: TRBV16; J: TRBJ2-1
CDR3: ASSPPSGGEPQH; V: TRBV18; J: TRBJ1-5
CDR3: ASSFRGGSGDTQY; V: TRBV11-3; J: TRBJ2-3
CDR3: ASSPRREKTITDTQY; V: TRBV19; J: TRBJ2-3
CDR3: ASSPGANEQF; V: TRBV18; J: TRBJ2-1
CDR3: ASSDRVFEKLF; V: TRBV25-1; J: TRBJ1-4
CDR3: AWSLEEQF; V: TRBV30; J: TRBJ2-1
CDR3: ASSQRGGSGWSYWYEQY; V: TRBV27; J: TRBJ2-7
CDR3: ASSSRGTEAF; V: TRBV6-5; J: TRBJ1-1
CDR3: ASRMGTASEAF; V: TRBV12-2; J: TRBJ1-1
CDR3: AWSEGQGYEQY; V: TRBV30; J: TRBJ2-7
CDR3: ASSEHGLDYGYT; V: TRBV5-6; J: TRBJ1-2
CDR3: ASSLALSSSEDYGYT; V: TRBV5-1; J: TRBJ1-2
CDR3: ASSFAETQY; V: TRBV19; J: TRBJ2-5
CDR3: ASSTKSGTSGGREQY; V: TRBV11-2; J: TRBJ2-7
CDR3: ASSPRPLRGYGYT; V: TRBV23-1; J: TRBJ1-2
CDR3: ASSPSDGGLTNYGYT; V: TRBV18; J: TRBJ1-2
CDR3: AWSVQAGGSYEQY; V: TRBV30; J: TRBJ2-7
CDR3: ASSPPKGRDEQY; V: TRBV18; J: TRBJ2-7
CDR3: ASSLSAEDRHQETQY; V: TRBV27; J: TRBJ2-5
CDR3: ASSLVAGVADTQY; V: TRBV11-2; J: TRBJ2-3
CDR3: ASSSGTGGDEQY; V: TRBV18; J: TRBJ2-7
CDR3: ASSYRGRATYEQY; V: TRBV6-5; J: TRBJ2-7
CDR3: ASSLGTANTGELF; V: TRBV19; J: TRBJ2-2
CDR3: AHRSSYNSPLH; V: TRBV10-3; J: TRBJ1-6
CDR3: ASSYHQEAGELF; V: TRBV6-5; J: TRBJ2-2
CDR3: AWSRGSSYNEQF; V: TRBV30; J: TRBJ2-1
CDR3: ASSQDPRTGGYT; V: TRBV4-1; J: TRBJ1-2
CDR3: ASSLAVYRGGKETQY; V: TRBV5-1; J: TRBJ2-5
CDR3: ASSKLAEGTDTQY; V: TRBV27; J: TRBJ2-3
CDR3: ASRTGEITKQY; V: TRBV27; J: TRBJ2-7
CDR3: ASSEGLAGFRSNNEQF; V: TRBV10-2; J: TRBJ2-1
CDR3: ASSLRGMDGYT; V: TRBV7-6; J: TRBJ1-2
CDR3: ASSPQGQTGQPQH; V: TRBV28; J: TRBJ1-5
CDR3: ASSIDREGTGELF; V: TRBV19; J: TRBJ2-2
CDR3: ASSLAGGALGNYGYT; V: TRBV7-2; J: TRBJ1-2
CDR3: ASSLATPTGELF; V: TRBV5-1; J: TRBJ2-2
CDR3: ASSPPWRPYGYT; V: TRBV27; J: TRBJ1-2
CDR3: ASSTVSVGDEQY; V: TRBV7-9; J: TRBJ2-7
CDR3: ASSPELSGNTIY; V: TRBV5-1; J: TRBJ1-3
CDR3: ASKGLAGGRYNEQF; V: TRBV2; J: TRBJ2-1
CDR3: ASNPGSNQPQH; V: TRBV19; J: TRBJ1-5
CDR3: ASSGGEETQY; V: TRBV2; J: TRBJ2-5
CDR3: ASSGRQGELYGYT; V: TRBV9; J: TRBJ1-2
CDR3: ASSPAGLAGGNEQF; V: TRBV11-3; J: TRBJ2-1
CDR3: ATSRDLYATGKDSPLH; V: TRBV15; J: TRBJ1-6
CDR3: ASSLGLGDYTDTQY; V: TRBV7-9; J: TRBJ2-3
CDR3: ASSEGLAGEEETDTQY; V: TRBV2; J: TRBJ2-3
CDR3: ASSWGTGSEAF; V: TRBV5-1; J: TRBJ1-1
CDR3: ASSPPGRGDTEAF; V: TRBV19; J: TRBJ1-1